A selection of T cell receptor beta chains follows, all from one sample in a study of T-cell reconstitution after alpha-beta-depleted transplantation in children. One entry per CDR3 protein, called by TCRdb with MiXCR from the PCR reads. Of under 400,000 distinct CDR3 sequences listed, roughly 25% are singletons. The sample here was PBMCs, mostly from graft donor cells, taken 180 days after TCRalphabeta/CD19-depleted stem cell transplant. The source of these receptors is a male patient younger than 18 who had a stem cell transplant for acute lymphoblastic leukemia, so the T cells may come from the graft donor. Each CDR3 is given with its conserved first and last residue. Clone size is not always given. Where it is, it says once, few, many or a class for expanded clones.

V gene,clone size,CDR3 protein
TRBV5-6,NA,CASSFFIRGTNTGELFF
TRBV24-1,NA,CATSDWLRRAGGDTQYF
TRBV20-1,few,CSARGTGGEVRELTEAFF
TRBV5-4,few,CASSPSRGNYGYTF
TRBV20-1,NA,CSAVGDYLYEQYF
TRBV5-1,NA,CASGFPGTQETQYF
TRBV10-3,many,CAISHFASNQPQHF
TRBV9,few,CASSVDPGLGELFF
TRBV11-2,few,CASSETRWYNEQFF
TRBV27,NA,CASSPTAGGIAGELFF
TRBV4-1,few,CASTAGPGKREKLFF
TRBV4-1,NA,CASSQDLRTIRKQYF
TRBV27,NA,CASSPGLAVIYEQYF
TRBV10-3,few,CAISYPTGGHQETQYF
TRBV7-8,few,CASSLRKIGTGVYEQYF
TRBV7-6,once,CASSPEDRTGSISEQYF
TRBV5-6,NA,CASSLAGQGSFLEQFF
TRBV21-1,few,CASSNETGPQETQYF
TRBV2,few,CASSEAGGGGETQYF
TRBV27,few,CASSFSGLSPLSGANVLTF
TRBV7-3,many,CASSPSWGNTDTGELFF
TRBV5-1,few,CASSLAERDRNEQFF
TRBV4-1,few,CASNLNGRQKNNEQFF
TRBV20-1,NA,CSASPTGSYTF
TRBV28,few,CASKRRDTTLEQYF
TRBV29-1,many,CSVADRGGSYEQYF
TRBV7-3,NA,CASSLTRLAGGTDTQYF